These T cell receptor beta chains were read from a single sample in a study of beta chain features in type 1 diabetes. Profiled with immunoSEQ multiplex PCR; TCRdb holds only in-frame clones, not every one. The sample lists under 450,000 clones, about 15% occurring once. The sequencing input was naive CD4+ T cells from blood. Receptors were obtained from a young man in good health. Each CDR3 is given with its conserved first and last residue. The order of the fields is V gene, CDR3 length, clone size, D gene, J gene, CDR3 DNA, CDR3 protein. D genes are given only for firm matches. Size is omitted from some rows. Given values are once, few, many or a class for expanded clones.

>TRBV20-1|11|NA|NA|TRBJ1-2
TGCAGTGCTAGAGAAGACAGAGGCTACACCTTC
CSAREDRGYTF
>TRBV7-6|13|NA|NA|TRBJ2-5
TGTGCCAGCGTTAGCTCCCGCCAAGAGACCCAGTACTTC
CASVSSRQETQYF
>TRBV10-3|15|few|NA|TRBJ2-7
TGTGCCATCAGTGAGTCAGGGAACAGGGAGGGCGAGCAGTACTTC
CAISESGNREGEQYF
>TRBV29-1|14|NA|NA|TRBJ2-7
TGCAGCGTTATATCCAGGGGCAGCCCCTACGAGCAGTACTTC
CSVISRGSPYEQYF
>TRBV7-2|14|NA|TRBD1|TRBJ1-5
TGTGCCAGCAGCTTTACAGGGGGCAATCAGCCCCAGCATTTT
CASSFTGGNQPQHF
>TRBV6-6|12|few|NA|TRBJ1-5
TGTGCCAGCAGTTACGAGGGCCAGCCCCAGCATTTT
CASSYEGQPQHF
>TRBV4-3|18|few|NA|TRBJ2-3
TGCGCCAGCAGCCAATACTTGTCTGGCGGGACAGGCACAGATACGCAGTATTTT
CASSQYLSGGTGTDTQYF
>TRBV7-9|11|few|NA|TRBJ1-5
TGTGCCAGCAGCTTGGTGAGGCCCCAGCATTTT
CASSLVRPQHF
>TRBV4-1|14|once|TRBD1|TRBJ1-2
TGCGCCAGCAGCCCCCCGGGACAGGGCGATGGCTACACCTTC
CASSPPGQGDGYTF
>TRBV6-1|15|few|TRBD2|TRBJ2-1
TGTGCCAGCAGAACCGGGACTAGCGGGAGAAATGAGCAGTTCTTC
CASRTGTSGRNEQFF